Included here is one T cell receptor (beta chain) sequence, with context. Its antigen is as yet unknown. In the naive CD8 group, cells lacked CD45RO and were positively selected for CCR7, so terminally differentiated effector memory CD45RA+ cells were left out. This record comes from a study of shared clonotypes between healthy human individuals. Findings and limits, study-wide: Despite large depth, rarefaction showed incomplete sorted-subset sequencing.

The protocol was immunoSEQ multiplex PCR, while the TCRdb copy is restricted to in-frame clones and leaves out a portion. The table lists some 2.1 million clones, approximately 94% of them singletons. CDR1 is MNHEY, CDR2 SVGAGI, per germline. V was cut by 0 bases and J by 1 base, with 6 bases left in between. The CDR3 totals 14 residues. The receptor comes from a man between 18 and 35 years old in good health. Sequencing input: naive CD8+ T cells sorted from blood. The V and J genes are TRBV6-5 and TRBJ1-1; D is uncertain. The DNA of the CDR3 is TGTGCCAGCAGTTACTCGGCGGAGAACACTGAAGCTTTCTTT. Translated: CASSYSAENTEAFF.